This T cell receptor beta chain is drawn from a study of blood T cell repertoires in COVID-19. The table came from immunoSEQ multiplex PCR; TCRdb's copy has only in-frame clones and leaves some out. Of some 300,000 clones listed, approximately 86% are singletons. This clonotype was obtained from a man aged 65-85 years with acute or convalescent COVID-19. Input material: peripheral blood.

The CDR3 DNA reads as TGTGCCAGCAGCGATCGGGGGGGAAGCACAGATACGCAGTATTTT. Translated: CASSDRGGSTDTQYF. The chain recombines TRBV7-2 with TRBJ2-3, with 8 bases lining up with TRBD2. Per the germline V gene, CDR1 is SGHTA and CDR2 is FQGNSA. With V trimmed by 5 bases and J by 0 bases, 4 bases remained unmatched. CDR3 length equals 15 residues. Full variable domain (outside the CDR3, taken from reference TRBV7-2 and TRBJ2-3): GAGVSQSPSNKVTEKGKDVELRCDPISGHTALYWYRQSLGQGLEFLIYFQGNSAPDKSGLPSDRFSAERTGGSVSTLTIQRTQQEDSAVYLCASSDRGGSTDTQYFGPGTRLTVL.